This is a list of T cell receptor beta chains from one sample in a study of Graves' ophthalmopathy and Graves' hyperthyroidism. TCRdb analysed the multiplex PCR reads with MiXCR anew, one entry per CDR3 protein. This sample has a few hundred thousand distinct CDR3 sequences; roughly 18% occur once, and the top ten carry around 1.6%. Sequences were obtained from peripheral blood. The origin of the receptors is a woman aged 18-29 years with Graves' ophthalmopathy. Each CDR3 is given with its conserved first and last residue. A D gene is named only where the DNA matches it firmly. The size entry is marked missing in some rows and otherwise reads once, few, many or a size class.

>TRBD1|NA|TRBJ1-5|TRBV7-2
TGTGCCAGCAGCACCGGGACAGAAAAACAGCCCCAGCATTTT
CASSTGTEKQPQHF
>TRBD1|many|TRBJ2-7|TRBV11-3
TGTGCCAGCAGCTCAACAACAAACAGGGGTCTCCTAATGTACGAGCAGTACTTC
CASSSTTNRGLLMYEQYF
>TRBD1|many|TRBJ2-5|TRBV20-1
TGCAGTGCTATGGGACAGATAGAAGAGACCCAGTACTTC
CSAMGQIEETQYF
>NA|NA|TRBJ1-5|TRBV12-3/TRBV12-4
TGTGCCAGCTCCTTCCGTAGTCAGCCCCAGCATTTT
CASSFRSQPQHF
>NA|many|TRBJ1-5|TRBV7-9
TGTGCCAGCAGCTTTCTCGGAGAGCCCCAGCATTTT
CASSFLGEPQHF
>NA|many|TRBJ2-2|TRBV14
TGTGCCAGCAGCCAAGTGCGGGGAGGAGTCGGGGAGCTGTTTTTT
CASSQVRGGVGELFF
>NA|many|TRBJ2-7|TRBV20-1
TGCAGTGGGGGGGAGGACCAGCCTCACGAGCAGTACTTC
CSGGEDQPHEQYF
>TRBD1|few|TRBJ2-1|TRBV4-1
TGCGCCAGCAGACCTCGACAGGGGCAATTGACTTACAATGAGCAGTTCTTC
CASRPRQGQLTYNEQFF
>TRBD2|many|TRBJ2-7|TRBV11-2
TGTGCCAGCAGCCCCCGGCGTAGCGGGAGTTACGAGCAGTACTTC
CASSPRRSGSYEQYF
>TRBD1|NA|TRBJ2-7|TRBV10-3
TGTGCCATCAGTGACTGGACAGGGGCAGGCGAGCAGTACTTC
CAISDWTGAGEQYF
>NA|many|TRBJ1-5|TRBV6-2/TRBV6-3
TGTGCCAGCAGGCCCTTAAAGGGGGGTCAGCCCCAGCATTTT
CASRPLKGGQPQHF
>NA|many|TRBJ2-7|TRBV6-2/TRBV6-3
TGTGCCAGCGTTAACGACGGGAACCCCCCCTACGAGCAGTACTTC
CASVNDGNPPYEQYF
>NA|many|TRBJ2-7|TRBV6-1
TGTGCCAGCAGTGAAGATGGGGGGCCCGGCGGCGAGCAGTACTTC
CASSEDGGPGGEQYF
>TRBD2|many|TRBJ2-5|TRBV28
TGTGCCAGCAGACCTAGCGGGAGCTGGAACCAAGAGACCCAGTACTTC
CASRPSGSWNQETQYF
>TRBD1|many|TRBJ2-4|TRBV18
TGTGCCACCACGGGGACAGTAAACATTCAGTACTTC
CATTGTVNIQYF
>NA|NA|TRBJ2-4|TRBV5-1
TGCGCCAGCAGCTATGGGGCGCCTCCTAAAAACATTCAGTACTTC
CASSYGAPPKNIQYF
>NA|many|TRBJ2-2|TRBV6-2/TRBV6-3
TGTGCCAGCGGCTACATAGGGACACCGACCCCAGTGGAGCTGTTTTTT
CASGYIGTPTPVELFF
>NA|NA|TRBJ2-5|TRBV6-1
TGTGCCAGCAGTCGTTCGGGACCCCGGGAGACCCAGTACTTC
CASSRSGPRETQYF
>TRBD1|many|TRBJ1-1|TRBV6-2/TRBV6-3
TGTGCCAGCAGTTGGGACAGAATACTGGTAGAAGCTTTCTTT
CASSWDRILVEAFF
>TRBD2|many|TRBJ2-7|TRBV6-2/TRBV6-3
TGTGCCAGCAAAATGCGGGGGAAGTCCTACGAGCAGTACTTC
CASKMRGKSYEQYF
>TRBD1|many|TRBJ2-7|TRBV12-3/TRBV12-4
TGTGCCAGCAGTTCTTTTGGGGGACAGGGAAACAAGCAGTACTTC
CASSSFGGQGNKQYF
>TRBD2|many|TRBJ2-7|TRBV27
TGTGCCAGCAGTTTTCTCCTAGCGGGGGGAGTCTCCTACGAGCAGTACTTC
CASSFLLAGGVSYEQYF
>NA|NA|TRBJ1-1|TRBV6-2/TRBV6-3
TGTGCCAGCAGTTACTCAGGGACGGACCTAAGGGCTTTCTTT
CASSYSGTDLRAFF
>NA|many|TRBJ1-1|TRBV27
TGTGCCAGCAGTTCGCTCCTAGGGAACACTGAAGCTTTCTTT
CASSSLLGNTEAFF
>NA|once|TRBJ1-2|TRBV6-2/TRBV6-3
TGTGCCAGCAGTTACTCGGGGCCATATGGCTACACCTTC
CASSYSGPYGYTF
>NA|many|TRBJ2-5|TRBV9
TGTGCCAGCAGCGTAGTGGCAGGGGATATAGAGACCCAGTACTTC
CASSVVAGDIETQYF
>NA|many|TRBJ2-5|TRBV5-6
TGTGCCAGCGCAACTCTAGGACAGTATGGCCAAGAGACCCAGTACTTC
CASATLGQYGQETQYF
>NA|NA|TRBJ1-1|TRBV5-5
TGTGCCAGCAGCTTGGAAGTGGGGGGGAACACTGAAGCTTTCTTT
CASSLEVGGNTEAFF
>NA|many|TRBJ2-7|TRBV6-5
TGTGCCAGCATCAGCGGCTACGAGCAGTACTTC
CASISGYEQYF
>NA|many|TRBJ1-5|TRBV12-3/TRBV12-4
TGTGCCAGCAGTTTAGGAGGTTACCGGCCCCAGCATTTT
CASSLGGYRPQHF
>TRBD2|many|TRBJ2-5|TRBV7-8
TGTGCCAGCAGCTTAGCTCTAGCGGGAAAAGAGACCCAGTACTTC
CASSLALAGKETQYF
>NA|many|TRBJ1-5|TRBV15
TGTGCCACCAGCAGAGCAGCTAGCAATCAGCCCCAGCATTTT
CATSRAASNQPQHF
>NA|many|TRBJ2-3|TRBV7-6
TGTGCCTCTAAGGGAGGGACAGGCACAGATACGCAGTATTTT
CASKGGTGTDTQYF
>NA|NA|TRBJ2-7|TRBV6-1
TGTGCCAGCAGCCGCCGGGACCCTGGGAACGAGCAGTACTTC
CASSRRDPGNEQYF
>TRBD2|medium-sized|TRBJ2-2|TRBV6-2/TRBV6-3
TGTGCCAGCAGTCTAGCGGGCGAGAACACCGGGGAGCTGTTTTTT
CASSLAGENTGELFF
>TRBD1|many|TRBJ1-2|TRBV20-1
TGCAGTGCTAGGGACAGGGGGGGCTACACCTTC
CSARDRGGYTF